This T cell receptor (beta chain) was documented in a study of CD8+CD57+ T cells in acquired aplastic anemia. The use of genomic DNA as template underpinned the TCR beta VDJ and CDR3 profiling. One entry per CDR3 protein, called by TCRdb with MiXCR from the reads. The sample gives some 210,000 distinct CDR3 sequences, about 59% of which show up once; about 29% is in the top ten. The clonotype was recovered from a human donor in good health. Sequenced sample: sorted CD4+, CD8+, or CD8+CD57+ T cells (not recorded which) from PBMCs.

CDR3 DNA sequence: TGTGCCAGCAGCTATCAGTACCAAGAGACCCAGTACTTC. It yields the protein CASSYQYQETQYF. This sequence joins TRBV7-9 and TRBJ2-5; D not certain. Germline CDR1 reads SEHNR; CDR2 reads FQNEAQ (reference sequence). CDR3 length: 13 amino acids. Trimming stripped 4 bases from V and 0 bases from J, with 6 bases between.